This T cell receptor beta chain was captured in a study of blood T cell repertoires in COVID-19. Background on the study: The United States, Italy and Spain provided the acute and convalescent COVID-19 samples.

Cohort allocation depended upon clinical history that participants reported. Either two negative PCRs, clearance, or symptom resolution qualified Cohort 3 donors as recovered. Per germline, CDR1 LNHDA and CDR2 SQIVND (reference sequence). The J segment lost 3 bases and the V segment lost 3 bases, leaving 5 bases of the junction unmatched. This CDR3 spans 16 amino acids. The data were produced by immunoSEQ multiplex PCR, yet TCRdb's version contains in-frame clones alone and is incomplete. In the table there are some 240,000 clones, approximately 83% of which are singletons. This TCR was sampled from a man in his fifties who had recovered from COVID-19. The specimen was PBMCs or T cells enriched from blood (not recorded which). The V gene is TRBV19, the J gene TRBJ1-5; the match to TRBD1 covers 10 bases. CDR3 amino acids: CASSITGTGVNQPQHF. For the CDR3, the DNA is TGTGCCAGTAGTATCACCGGGACAGGGGTCAATCAGCCCCAGCATTTT. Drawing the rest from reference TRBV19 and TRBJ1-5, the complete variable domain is DGGITQSPKYLFRKEGQNVTLSCEQNLNHDAMYWYRQDPGQGLRLIYYSQIVNDFQKGDIAEGYSVSREKKESFPLTVTSAQKNPTAFYLCASSITGTGVNQPQHFGDGTRLSIL.